Listed here are 32 T cell receptor beta chains from one sample, sequenced in a study of blood T cell repertoires in COVID-19. TCRdb's table, derived via immunoSEQ multiplex PCR, lists solely in-frame clones and lacks some. The sample carries about 150,000 clones, around 85% recorded once. Sequencing was done on a sample of peripheral blood. The origin of the receptors is a man between 60 and 70 years old with COVID-19, enrolled during active disease.

The rearrangement uses TRBV18 and TRBJ1-5, with TRBD1 identical over 8 bases. Per germline, CDR1 KGHSH and CDR2 LQKENI. The CDR3 contains 15 residues. V dropped 5 bases and J dropped 5; count of bases not matched to a gene: 8. CDR3: CASSDLQGVDQPQHF. The CDR3 DNA is TGTGCCAGCTCAGATTTACAGGGGGTGGATCAGCCCCAGCATTTT.

This chain connects TRBV7-2 to TRBJ2-5, with unresolved D. The V gene lost 5 bases and the J gene lost 2 bases, with 15 bases spanning the gap. This CDR3 has 15 residues. The germline gives CDR1 SGHTA, CDR2 FQGNSA. The CDR3 here is CASSLSSSRQETQYF. The CDR3 bases are TGTGCCAGCAGCCTTTCCTCGAGTCGTCAAGAGACCCAGTACTTC.

In nucleotides, the CDR3 is TGTGCCAGCAGCCCATCCCAGAATTCCGGGGCCAACGTCCTGACTTTC. This codes for CASSPSQNSGANVLTF. J is TRBJ2-6 and V is TRBV7-3; the D is unclear. The germline V and J ends were trimmed by 5 bases and 4 bases, with 15 bases remaining between them. CDR1 is SGHTA, CDR2 FQGTGA, per germline. The CDR3 length is 16 residues.

The chain couples TRBV5-5 to TRBJ1-5; TRBD1 aligns across 12 bases. The CDR3 length is 15 residues. Germline V CDR1 and CDR2: SGHKS, YYEKEE (reference sequence). The trim removed 5 bases at V and 6 bases at J, leaving 6 bases unmatched. CDR3 in DNA: TGTGCCAGCAGTAGTGGGACAGGGGGCACTCAGCCCCAGCATTTT. Translation gives CASSSGTGGTQPQHF.

This chain uses TRBV6-5 with TRBJ2-5; 8 nucleotides align to TRBD2. The CDR3 covers 16 residues. The trim removed 0 bases at V and 2 bases at J, leaving 5 bases unmatched. Looked up from germline, CDR1 is MNHEY and CDR2 is SVGAGI. The DNA of the CDR3 is TGTGCCAGCAGTTACTCGGGGACTAGAGGGCAAGAGACCCAGTACTTC. Translating gives CASSYSGTRGQETQYF.

The V gene is TRBV27, the J gene TRBJ1-3, with no clear D. The CDR3 is 15 residues long. The V gene's germline CDR1 is MNHEY and CDR2 SMNVEV (reference sequence). V lost 8 bases and J lost 4, with 18 bases in between. The CDR3: CASAGRGSSGNTIYF. CDR3 bases: TGTGCCAGCGCTGGGAGAGGGTCCTCCGGAAACACCATATATTTT.

J is TRBJ1-1 and V is TRBV5-1; TRBD1 aligns across 9 bases. The CDR3 spans 14 residues. V dropped 3 bases and J dropped 8; count of bases not matched to a gene: 8. Germline CDR1 SGHRS, CDR2 YFSETQ. CDR3 bases: TGCGCCAGCAGCTCGTACAGGGGGCAGGGAGAAGCTTTCTTT. Translation gives CASSSYRGQGEAFF.

This sequence joins TRBV2 and TRBJ2-7; TRBD2 aligns across 7 bases. The germline V gene encodes CDR1 SNHLY and CDR2 FYNNEI. Trimming cost V 6 bases and J 5 bases; bases outside gene matches: 10. The CDR3 is made up of 14 amino acids. CDR3 protein: CASSSTGGSDEQYF. CDR3 nucleotide sequence: TGTGCCAGCAGCTCTACCGGGGGGAGCGACGAGCAGTACTTC. The variable domain in full, completed from reference TRBV2 and TRBJ2-7, reads EPEVTQTPSHQVTQMGQEVILRCVPISNHLYFYWYRQILGQKVEFLVSFYNNEISEKSEIFDDQFSVERPDGSNFTLKIRSTKLEDSAMYFCASSSTGGSDEQYFGPGTRLTVT.

This clone has only one observation. The chain uses TRBV3-1 (or the pseudogene TRBV3-2) and TRBJ2-1; no firm D call. The V and J ends lost 0 bases and 12 bases respectively, with 12 bases between them. The germline CDR1 and CDR2 sequences are LGHDT and YNNKEL (reference sequence). CDR3 size: 13 residues. The CDR3 nucleotides are TGTGCCAGCAGCCAAGAGGCCCAACAGATGCAGTTCTTC. This codes for CASSQEAQQMQFF.

The gene calls are TRBV7-8 and TRBJ1-1, with 10 bases that match TRBD1. V dropped 4 bases and J dropped 5; count of bases not matched to a gene: 7. The CDR3 is 15 amino acids. CDR1 is SGHVS, CDR2 FQNEAQ, per germline. This CDR3 reads CASSSGQGMGTEAFF. CDR3 nucleotides: TGTGCCAGCAGCTCGGGACAGGGGATGGGGACTGAAGCTTTCTTT. Full variable domain (outside the CDR3, taken from reference TRBV7-8 and TRBJ1-1): GAGVSQSPRYKVAKRGQDVALRCDPISGHVSLFWYQQALGQGPEFLTYFQNEAQLDKSGLPSDRFFAERPEGSVSTLKIQRTQQEDSAVYLCASSSGQGMGTEAFFGQGTRLTVV.

The chain employs TRBV28 and TRBJ1-6, with 7 bases aligning to TRBD1. The V segment lost 2 bases and the J segment 7 bases; nucleotides outside the gene matches: 5. The CDR3 consists of 15 residues. Germline CDR1 reads MDHEN; CDR2 reads SYDVKM. The CDR3 sequence is CASSLPGQTNSPLHF. The CDR3 DNA sequence: TGTGCCAGCAGTTTACCGGGACAGACAAATTCACCCCTCCACTTT.

The chain joins TRBV20-1 to TRBJ2-3; no reliable D call. Germline CDR1 and CDR2: DFQATT and SNEGSKA (reference sequence). This CDR3 comprises 11 residues. V was pared by 6 bases and J by 4 bases, with 8 bases between. CDR3 in amino acids: CSAPEPDTQYF. The CDR3 nucleotides are TGCAGTGCCCCCGAGCCAGATACGCAGTATTTT.

The V gene is TRBV7-9, the J gene TRBJ2-7, with unresolved D. The V gene's germline CDR1 is SEHNR and CDR2 FQNEAQ (reference sequence). This CDR3 comprises 15 residues. Trimming left V 2 bases short and J 5 bases short, with 16 bases between. The CDR3 sequence is CASSLLGQVSNEQYF. The CDR3 DNA reads as TGTGCCAGCAGCTTACTTGGCCAGGTATCCAACGAGCAGTACTTC.

The rearrangement joins TRBV7-9 to TRBJ2-1; 11 bases match TRBD2. Germline V gene lookup returns CDR1 SEHNR and CDR2 FQNEAQ (reference sequence). V was pared by 1 base and J by 12 bases, with 8 bases of the junction left unmatched. The CDR3 spans 15 residues. As DNA, the CDR3 is TGTGCCAGCAGCTTAGAACTAGCGGGGGCCCCGGGGCAGTTCTTC. Translated, it gives CASSLELAGAPGQFF.

This chain connects TRBV12-3 or TRBV12-4 to TRBJ1-2; a weak D match, TRBD1 (6 bases). Trimming took 5 bases from V and 6 from J, leaving 13 bases between them. The CDR3 contains 13 residues. CDR3 protein: CASSPQGYDGYTF. In DNA form, the CDR3 reads TGTGCCAGCAGTCCCCAGGGGTATGATGGCTACACCTTC.

This chain links TRBV23-1 with TRBJ2-5; tentative D call: TRBD1 (7 bases). TRBV23-1 is treated as an ORF (open reading frame) with a function not yet certain. This CDR3 has 16 amino acids. Trimming pared 10 bases from V and 3 bases from J, leaving 24 bases between. This chain's CDR3 is CATCPGGQTCKETQYF. The CDR3, as DNA: TGCGCCACATGTCCCGGGGGACAGACCTGTAAAGAGACCCAGTACTTC.

The genes are TRBV18 and TRBJ1-1; TRBD1 might be the D (6 bases). The CDR3 sequence is 13 residues long. V lost 4 bases and J 6 bases, leaving 12 bases between the germline ends. Germline CDR1 and CDR2: KGHSH and LQKENI. CDR3 protein: CASSQGETAEAFF. In DNA, the CDR3 is TGTGCCAGCTCACAGGGGGAGACAGCTGAAGCTTTCTTT.

The chain carries TRBV5-5 and TRBJ1-3, with D perhaps TRBD1 (5 bases). Germline V lookup: CDR1 SGHKS, CDR2 YYEKEE (reference sequence). The CDR3 loop spans 17 amino acids. V was pared by 0 bases and J by 0 bases, with 13 bases between. The CDR3 sequence: CASSLGWTPHSGNTIYF. Here the CDR3 DNA reads TGTGCCAGCAGCTTGGGTTGGACACCCCACTCTGGAAACACCATATATTTT.

V gene TRBV28 combines with J gene TRBJ2-2; the match to TRBD2 covers 10 bases. Losses at the gene ends were 2 bases for V and 6 bases for J; bases not matched to a gene: 6. The CDR3 length is 16 residues. Germline values: CDR1 MDHEN, CDR2 SYDVKM. In nucleotides, the CDR3 is TGTGCCAGCAGTTTACGGTACAGCGGGGGGGCCGGGGAGCTGTTTTTT. Residues: CASSLRYSGGAGELFF.

The gene calls are TRBV21-1 and TRBJ2-3; the D call in the table, TRBD1, was not verified against the DNA. TRBV21-1 has pseudogene status. The CDR3 contains 16 residues. CDR3 residues: CASSRRQGVPTDTQYF. The DNA for the CDR3 is TGTGCCAGCAGCAGGAGACAGGGGGTCCCCACAGATACGCAGTATTTT.

The chain uses TRBV11-2 and TRBJ2-7; TRBD1 aligns across 11 bases. Germline values: CDR1 SGHAT, CDR2 FQNNGV. This CDR3 comprises 18 residues. Germline trimming cut 1 base from V and 3 bases from J; bases unmatched to any gene: 11. In DNA, the CDR3 is TGTGCCAGCAGCTTAGGCCCACCGGGACAGGGGGGCCTCTACGAGCAGTACTTC. Translating it yields CASSLGPPGQGGLYEQYF.

V usage is TRBV5-4 and J usage is TRBJ2-1; no clear D. The CDR3 consists of 13 residues. With 4 bases removed from V and 4 bases from J, the gap between germline ends came to 9 bases. CDR1 and CDR2 (germline): SGHNT, YYREEE (reference sequence). The CDR3 DNA sequence: TGTGCCAGCAGCGCAACAGCTTACAATGAGCAGTTCTTC. Translation gives CASSATAYNEQFF.

The chain joins TRBV4-1 to TRBJ2-3; TRBD2 agrees at 10 bases. CDR1 is MGHRA, CDR2 YSYEKL, per germline. There are 16 residues in the CDR3. Trimming at V came to 0 bases and at J to 6 bases, leaving 6 bases not matched to a gene. CDR3 nucleotides: TGCGCCAGCAGCCAAGATGAGCGGGGGGGCTGGGATACGCAGTATTTT. This sequence encodes CASSQDERGGWDTQYF.

The V and J genes are TRBV6-5 and TRBJ2-1; TRBD1 agrees at 12 bases. The CDR3 sequence is 13 residues long. CDR1 and CDR2 (germline): MNHEY, SVGAGI. V trimming: 8 bases; J trimming: 9 bases; junction bases outside the gene matches: 5. The CDR3 loop reads CASWDRGPSEQFF. The CDR3, as DNA: TGTGCCAGCTGGGACAGGGGGCCTAGTGAGCAGTTCTTC.

CDR3 sequence: CAWNGLAGVVTDTQYF. The CDR3, as DNA: TGTGCCTGGAATGGCTTAGCGGGAGTGGTCACAGATACGCAGTATTTT. The chain employs TRBV30 and TRBJ2-3; 9 bases map to TRBD2. The length of the CDR3 is 16 residues. Per germline, CDR1 GTSNPN and CDR2 SVGIG (reference sequence). The J segment lost 2 bases and the V segment lost 4 bases, leaving 10 bases of the junction unmatched.

The rearrangement uses TRBV6-1 and TRBJ2-5, with TRBD2 matching 10 bases. The germline V gene has CDR1 MNHNS and CDR2 SASEGT. J lost 4 bases, V lost 2 bases, and 1 base had no gene match. The CDR3 runs to 14 residues. CDR3 nucleotide sequence: TGTGCCAGCAGTGAATTAGCGGGAGGAGAGACCCAGTACTTC. Its translation: CASSELAGGETQYF.

V is TRBV4-2 and J is TRBJ1-1; D is undetermined. CDR1 is LGHNA and CDR2 is YNFKEQ in the germline V gene. Trimming took 0 bases from V and 5 from J, leaving 13 bases between them. The CDR3 runs to 15 residues. The CDR3 DNA sequence: TGTGCCAGCAGCCAAGATCGGTCCCGGGGTACTGAAGCTTTCTTT. Protein: CASSQDRSRGTEAFF.

The CDR3 is CASTDGSSAFF. In nucleotides, the CDR3 is TGTGCCAGCACGGATGGGTCTAGCGCTTTCTTT. The J gene is TRBJ1-1, the V gene TRBV6-5; D is unclear. The germline V gene has CDR1 MNHEY and CDR2 SVGAGI. Between the trimmed V and J ends, which lost 7 bases and 11 bases, there was a span of 14 bases. The CDR3 sequence is 11 residues long.

The CDR3 DNA reads TGTGCCAGCAGCGCTGGCGGGGGGATGGGGGCTGAAGCTTTCTTT. It codes for CASSAGGGMGAEAFF. The J gene is TRBJ1-1, the V gene TRBV11-3; possible D gene TRBD1, 5 bases. CDR3 length equals 15 residues. Trimming shortened V by 5 bases and J by 6 bases, and 19 bases separated the two germline ends. Per germline, CDR1 SGHNT and CDR2 YENEEA.

V and J are TRBV28 and TRBJ1-6; tentatively, D is TRBD1 (5 bases). The CDR3 has 18 residues. The germline V and J ends were trimmed by 4 bases and 7 bases, with 23 bases remaining between them. Looked up from germline, CDR1 is MDHEN and CDR2 is SYDVKM. DNA of the CDR3: TGTGCCAGCAGTTGGACCACCGACAGTAGAGGCATCAATTCACCCCTCCACTTT. Its translation: CASSWTTDSRGINSPLHF.

In its sample, this clone was seen a few times. J is TRBJ1-1 and V is TRBV5-1, with TRBD1 identical over 8 bases. The V gene end was trimmed by 5 bases and the J gene end by 0 bases; junction bases not matched to a gene: 6. Per the germline V gene, CDR1 is SGHRS and CDR2 is YFSETQ. The CDR3 spans 15 residues. The CDR3 spells CASRLTGGLNTEAFF. The DNA of the CDR3 is TGCGCCAGCAGGTTAACAGGGGGACTGAACACTGAAGCTTTCTTT.

The chain recombines TRBV15 with TRBJ2-7; D remains unclear. Germline values: CDR1 LNHNV, CDR2 YYDKDF (reference sequence). The CDR3 loop spans 14 amino acids. Trimming removed 1 base from V and 2 bases from J, with 9 bases in between. The CDR3 nucleotides read TGTGCCACCAGCAGAGGTCGTATAACCTACGAGCAGTACTTC. Its translation is CATSRGRITYEQYF.